Listed below are T cell receptor beta chains from one sample, sequenced in a study of blood T cell repertoires in COVID-19. Measured with immunoSEQ multiplex PCR; TCRdb has only the in-frame clones, and not every one. The repertoire has about 53,000 clones, around 79% of them found once; the top ten carry about 45%. Sequences were obtained from peripheral blood. Receptors originate from a man between 65 and 85 years old with active or convalescent COVID-19. Both conserved end residues are part of each CDR3. A D gene is named only where the DNA matches it firmly. The size field is filled for only some rows; it gives once, few, many or a size class.

d_call	clone_size	v_call	j_call	cdr3_aa	cdr3_nt
-	-	TRBV6-4	TRBJ2-5	CASSDSVQETQYF	TGTGCCAGCAGTGATTCCGTCCAAGAGACCCAGTACTTC
TRBD1	-	TRBV10-3	TRBJ2-7	CAISVDRGVDEQYF	TGTGCCATCAGTGTTGACAGGGGGGTAGACGAGCAGTACTTC
-	few	TRBV5-4	TRBJ2-7	CASSPGLVGPYEQYF	TGTGCCAGCAGCCCAGGACTCGTCGGGCCCTACGAGCAGTACTTC
TRBD2	-	TRBV19	TRBJ2-7	CASSVSGGSYEQYF	TGTGCCAGTAGTGTTAGCGGGGGATCCTACGAGCAGTACTTC
TRBD2	-	TRBV5-6	TRBJ2-7	CASSSGRVLIYEQYF	TGTGCCAGCAGTTCCGGGAGGGTCCTTATCTACGAGCAGTACTTC
-	-	TRBV9	TRBJ2-2	CASSPYSGTNTGELFF	TGTGCCAGCAGCCCTTACTCCGGGACAAACACCGGGGAGCTGTTTTTT
TRBD2	-	TRBV11-3	TRBJ2-3	CASSPGGGEGIGTQYF	TGTGCCAGCAGCCCCGGGGGGGGCGAGGGTATCGGTACGCAGTATTTT
-	-	TRBV2	TRBJ2-2	CASKRGQGHTGELFF	TGTGCCAGCAAACGTGGGCAGGGCCACACCGGGGAGCTGTTTTTT
TRBD1	-	TRBV11-2	TRBJ1-2	CASSLDRGTGVLANYGYTF	TGTGCCAGCAGCTTAGATCGTGGGACAGGGGTCTTAGCTAACTATGGCTACACCTTC
-	-	TRBV18	TRBJ1-1	CASSPQGANTEAFF	TGTGCCAGCTCACCACAGGGAGCCAACACTGAAGCTTTCTTT
TRBD1	-	TRBV4-3	TRBJ2-2	CASSKGQGVNTGELFF	TGCGCCAGCAGCAAAGGACAGGGCGTCAACACCGGGGAGCTGTTTTTT
-	-	TRBV6-4	TRBJ1-2	CASSEQPDYGYTF	TGTGCCAGCAGTGAACAGCCGGACTATGGCTACACCTTC
-	once	TRBV28	TRBJ1-4	CASSYRDSEKLFF	TGTGCCAGCTCTTACAGGGATTCGGAAAAACTGTTTTTT
-	-	TRBV28	TRBJ2-3	CASSPGGGDTQYF	TGTGCCAGCAGTCCCGGTGGCGGGGATACGCAGTATTTT
-	-	TRBV3-1/TRBV3-2	TRBJ1-4	CASSLTGSSSNEKLFF	TGTGCCAGCAGCCTCACAGGGTCCAGCTCTAATGAAAAACTGTTTTTT
-	-	TRBV29-1	TRBJ2-5	CSVASTETQYF	TGCAGCGTTGCCTCTACGGAGACCCAGTACTTC
-	-	TRBV7-2	TRBJ2-1	CASSLAGGTVNEQFF	TGTGCCAGCAGCTTAGCTGGAGGGACAGTCAATGAGCAGTTCTTC
-	-	TRBV28	TRBJ1-6	CASRLTGIRNSPLHF	TGTGCCAGCAGGCTGACAGGAATCCGCAATTCACCCCTCCACTTT
TRBD2	once	TRBV14	TRBJ2-1	CASSPHSRRLAGLNEQFF	TGTGCCAGCAGCCCTCATTCTCGCAGGCTAGCGGGACTCAATGAGCAGTTCTTC
TRBD1	-	TRBV5-4	TRBJ1-3	CASSFPGTGNSGNTIYF	TGTGCCAGCAGCTTTCCCGGGACAGGGAATTCTGGAAACACCATATATTTT
TRBD1	-	TRBV7-2	TRBJ2-3	CASSPGGPSSTDTQYF	TGTGCCAGCAGCCCAGGGGGACCGTCTAGCACAGATACGCAGTATTTT
TRBD2	-	TRBV4-1	TRBJ2-1	CASSQEGSGGSQQFF	TGCGCCAGCAGCCAAGAGGGGTCGGGGGGGTCTCAGCAGTTCTTC